This T cell receptor (beta chain) was found in a study of OX40 agonist ivuxolimab in advanced cancers. Background on the study: Patients received ivuxolimab, an agonistic anti-OX40 (CD134) antibody. It was permissible to have had prior anti-PD-1, anti-PD-L1 or anti-CTLA-4 therapy, and approximately 41% had some.

V was cut by 0 bases and J by 8 bases, with 16 bases left in between. Looked up from germline, CDR1 is SGHNT and CDR2 is YENEEA. The CDR3 runs 15 residues. To note about this clone: Its antigen remains unidentified.

Sequenced by immunoSEQ multiplex PCR; TCRdb stores in-frame clones only, minus some. The sample contains tens of thousands of clones, 81% of which appear only once. Points from the study as a whole: Among T cells, CD8+ cells averaged more expanded clones than CD4+ cells. Partial responders receiving 0.1-3.0 mg/kg showed among the lowest clonal expansion.

This chain uses TRBV11-3 with TRBJ1-2; D remains ambiguous. This sequence originates from an adult with an advanced solid tumor such as melanoma, head and neck, liver or kidney cancer. Specimen: CD4+ or CD8+ T cells sorted from blood, collected in a trial of the OX40 agonist ivuxolimab. This CDR3 is CASSLDPSQRRGYTF. CDR3 nucleotides: TGTGCCAGCAGCTTAGATCCCAGCCAACGACGGGGCTACACCTTC. Using reference TRBV11-3 and TRBJ1-2 for the parts outside the CDR3, the full variable domain is EAGVVQSPRYKIIEKKQPVAFWCNPISGHNTLYWYLQNLGQGPELLIRYENEEAVDDSQLPKDRFSAERLKGVDSTLKIQPAELGDSAVYLCASSLDPSQRRGYTFGSGTRLTVV.